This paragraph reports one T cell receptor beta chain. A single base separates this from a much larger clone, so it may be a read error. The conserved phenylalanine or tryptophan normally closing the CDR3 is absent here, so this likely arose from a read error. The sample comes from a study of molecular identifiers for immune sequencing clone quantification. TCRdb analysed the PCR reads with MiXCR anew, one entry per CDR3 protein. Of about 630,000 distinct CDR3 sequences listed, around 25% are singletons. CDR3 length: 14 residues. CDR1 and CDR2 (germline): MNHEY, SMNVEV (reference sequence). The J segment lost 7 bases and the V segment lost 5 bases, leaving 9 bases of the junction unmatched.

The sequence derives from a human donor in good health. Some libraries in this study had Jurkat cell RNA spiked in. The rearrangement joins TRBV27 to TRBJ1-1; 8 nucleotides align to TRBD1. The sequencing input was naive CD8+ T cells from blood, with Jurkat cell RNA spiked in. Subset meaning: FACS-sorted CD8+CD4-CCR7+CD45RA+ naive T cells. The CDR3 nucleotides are TGTGCCAGCAGTCCTCAGACAGGGGCCATTGAAGCTTTCCTT. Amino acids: CASSPQTGAIEAFL.